This TCR beta chain was captured in a study of OX40 agonist ivuxolimab in advanced cancers. The assay was immunoSEQ multiplex PCR, and TCRdb's table has in-frame clones only and misses some. The data show roughly 46,000 clones, 65% to 90% seen once. CDR1 is MGHDK, CDR2 SYGVNS, per germline. This CDR3 region has 14 residues. V dropped 6 bases and J dropped 2; count of bases not matched to a gene: 7. The chain joins TRBV25-1 to TRBJ2-7; 7 bases map to TRBD2. This clonotype was sampled from an adult with an advanced solid tumor such as melanoma, head and neck, liver or kidney cancer. The starting material was CD4+ or CD8+ T cells sorted from blood, obtained in a trial of the OX40 agonist ivuxolimab. The CDR3 loop reads CASSPGGATYEQYF. CDR3 coding DNA: TGTGCCAGCAGCCCGGGGGGAGCCACCTACGAGCAGTACTTC.